One sample yielded the 16 T cell receptor beta chains listed below, sequenced in a study of tissue T cells after allogeneic stem cell transplantation. Clones were read by immunoSEQ multiplex PCR, and TCRdb kept only the in-frame ones, dropping some. Of 3,000 to 4,000 clones in the sample, around 50% are singletons; the top ten hold over 5.5%. Regarding time point: mouse harvest day 7 after allogeneic transplant. The graft held 10^6 splenic CD5+ T cells and 10^7 T-cell-depleted bone marrow cells. The specimen sequenced was gut tissue. The receptors derive from a female BALB/c mouse given C57BL/6 T cells with graft-versus-host disease after an allogeneic hematopoietic cell transplant.

By frequency in the sample, this clone is large. The genes and germline here are from mouse. Sequencing ends 1 residue short of the CDR3 end; the germline J gene provides the rest. J is TRBJ1-5 and V is TRBV5; no firm D call. Germline V gene lookup returns CDR1 LGHNA and CDR2 YNLKQL (reference sequence). V was clipped by 0 bases and J by 2 bases, with 8 bases between them. CDR3 length equals 15 residues. Here the CDR3 reads CASSQEWEYNQAPLF. Partial CDR3 DNA: TGTGCCAGCAGCCAAGAGTGGGAATACAACCAGGCTCCGCTT.

Details on this clone: These gene names are mouse names. The missing CDR3 end, 1 residue past where the read stops, is filled in from the germline J gene. The gene calls are TRBV12-1 and TRBJ1-6; D unresolved. TRBJ1-6 is annotated as an ORF whose role is uncertain. Trimming shortened V by 2 bases and J by 4 bases, and 8 bases separated the two germline ends. The CDR3 has 14 amino acids. Germline assignment: CDR1 SGHSN and CDR2 HYEKVE. The covered CDR3 bases are TGTGCCAGCTCTCCCCGGGGTTATAATTCGCCCCTCTAC. As protein: CASSPRGYNSPLY. The CDR3 in full is CASSPRGYNSPLYF.

Details on this clone: Genes and germline are mouse. The CDR3 extends 1 residue past the end of the read, so its final part is completed from the germline J gene. The chain links TRBV12-2 to TRBJ2-1, with a possible D match to TRBD2 (5 bases). CDR3 length: 13 amino acids. Trimming took 2 bases from V and 3 from J, leaving 7 bases between them. Germline V gene lookup returns CDR1 SGHLS and CDR2 HYDKME. The CDR3 loop is CASSHLGYAEQFF. The part of the CDR3 DNA that was read is TGTGCCAGCTCTCATCTGGGCTATGCTGAGCAGTTC.

As to this clone: The gene names here belong to mouse. The sequenced part of the CDR3 DNA is TGTGCCAGCAGTCCTCGCTGGGGTAGTCAAAACACCTTGTAC. This codes for CASSPRWGSQNTLY. The whole CDR3 protein reads CASSPRWGSQNTLYF. This chain uses TRBV26 with TRBJ2-4; maybe TRBD2 (6 bases). The CDR3 extends 1 residue past the end of the read, so its final part is completed from the germline J gene. Deletions cut 4 bases from V and 0 bases from J, with 11 bases between. Germline assignment: CDR1 KGHPV and CDR2 FQNQEV (reference sequence). This CDR3 has 15 amino acids.

Of note for this clone: The listed genes are named as in mouse. Read coverage stops 1 residue before the CDR3 terminus; the germline J gene supplies the remainder. This chain links TRBV26 with TRBJ2-4; D remains unclear. This CDR3 spans 13 amino acids. Germline CDR1 is KGHPV and CDR2 is FQNQEV (reference sequence). The V and J ends lost 4 bases and 2 bases respectively, with 7 bases between them. CDR3 loop: CASSPLYQNTLYF. The sequenced part of the CDR3 DNA is TGTGCCAGCAGTCCCCTGTATCAAAACACCTTGTAC.

Concerning this clone itself: Each gene name is a mouse one. The read ends 1 residue before the CDR3 terminus; that terminus is restored from the germline J gene. The chain recombines TRBV5 with TRBJ2-4; D is unresolved. From germline, CDR1 is LGHNA and CDR2 YNLKQL (reference sequence). The V end lost 3 bases, the J end lost 2 bases, and 6 bases lay between the germline ends. The CDR3 totals 13 residues. This CDR3 reads CASSHRLQNTLYF. The CDR3 bases that were read are TGTGCCAGCAGCCACCGGCTTCAAAACACCTTGTAC.

This clone appeared a few times. Gene names follow the mouse nomenclature. Read sequence stops 1 residue before the CDR3 end, and the germline J gene provides the missing end. This chain uses TRBV24 with TRBJ2-7, with TRBD1 identical over 10 bases. The junction had 2 bases not matched to a gene; V was cut back by 4 bases and J by 2 bases. Germline CDR1 is KGHTA and CDR2 is FRNEEI. This CDR3 spans 14 amino acids. The CDR3 loop reads CASSPGTGAYEQYF. The part of the CDR3 DNA that was read is TGTGCCAGCAGTCCCGGGACAGGGGCCTATGAACAGTAC.

This clone was counted a few times. Genes here carry mouse names. The read is 1 residue too short to cover the CDR3 end, so that end is filled in from the germline J gene. V gene TRBV16 combines with J gene TRBJ2-2; 7 nucleotides line up with TRBD2. V shed 5 bases, J shed 0 bases, and the junction held 6 bases outside the gene matches. Germline V gene lookup returns CDR1 SGHSA and CDR2 FRNQAP. The CDR3 extends over 16 amino acids. The CDR3 region is CASSAGLGANTGQLYF. The sequenced CDR3 bases are TGTGCAAGCAGCGCCGGGCTGGGGGCAAACACCGGGCAGCTCTAC.

With respect to this clone: Mouse germline and gene names are used. The read halts 1 residue ahead of the CDR3 end, with the missing end drawn from the germline J gene. The rearrangement uses TRBV16 and TRBJ2-7; the D is unclear. The CDR3 is 14 amino acids. CDR1 is SGHSA and CDR2 is FRNQAP in the germline V gene. Trimming took 3 bases from V and 0 from J, leaving 9 bases between them. CDR3: CASSLAESSYEQYF. The part of the CDR3 DNA that was read is TGTGCAAGCAGCTTGGCTGAGAGCTCCTATGAACAGTAC.

This clone was found a few times. Gene names are mouse gene names. The read comes to an end 1 residue before the CDR3 does, leaving the germline J gene to fill in the end. This chain joins TRBV20 and TRBJ2-7, with 7 bases that match TRBD2. Germline CDR1 reads GFQATS; CDR2 reads STVNSAI. Trimming took 0 bases from V and 0 from J; bases not matched to a gene: 2. This CDR3 comprises 14 residues. CDR3 protein: CGARDWGSSYEQYF. The sequenced part of the CDR3 DNA is TGTGGTGCTAGGGACTGGGGGAGCTCCTATGAACAGTAC.

A word on this clone: Here the gene names and germline are mouse. The sequenced fragment ends 1 residue before the CDR3 boundary, so the rest is inferred from the germline J gene. This sequence joins TRBV23 and TRBJ2-5; the table's D call, TRBD1, has no DNA check behind it. CDR1 KGHTA and CDR2 FQNQQP come from the germline V gene. The CDR3 has 14 residues. The CDR3 bases that were read are TGCTCCAGCAGTCCAACAATTAACCAAGACACCCAGTAC. Protein sequence: CSSSPTINQDTQY. The full-length CDR3 reads as CSSSPTINQDTQYF. Together with reference TRBV23 and TRBJ2-5, the CDR3 gives the full variable domain: DAAVTQKPRYLIKMKGQEAEMKCIPEKGHTAVFWYQQKQSKELKFLIYFQNQQPLDQIDMVKERFSAVCPSSSLCSLGIRTCEAEDSALYLCSSSPTINQDTQYFGPGTRLLVL.

Comments on this clone: The gene names here belong to mouse. The read falls 1 residue short of the CDR3 end, and the missing part is taken from the germline J gene. V usage is TRBV26 and J usage is TRBJ2-7; TRBD1 matches 8 bases. V shed 5 bases, J shed 6 bases, and the junction held 9 bases outside the gene matches. This CDR3 is built from 14 residues. CDR1 is KGHPV and CDR2 is FQNQEV in the germline V gene (reference sequence). This CDR3 reads CASSLLSGGGEQYF. The sequenced CDR3 bases are TGTGCCAGCAGTTTGCTCTCAGGGGGCGGTGAACAGTAC. The whole variable domain, remainder taken from reference TRBV26 and TRBJ2-7, is NSKVIQTPRYLVKGQGQKAKMRCIPEKGHPVVFWYQQNKNNEFKFLINFQNQEVLQQIDMTEKRFSAECPSNSPCSLEIQSSEAGDSALYLCASSLLSGGGEQYFGPGTRLTVL.

A note on this clone: Genes here carry mouse names. The missing CDR3 end, 1 residue past where the read stops, is filled in from the germline J gene. The J gene is TRBJ2-7, the V gene TRBV26; 9 bases are shared with TRBD2. CDR1 and CDR2 from the germline V gene are KGHPV and FQNQEV (reference sequence). This CDR3 contains 14 residues. V was clipped by 7 bases and J by 0 bases; unmatched bases: 4. The sequenced CDR3 bases are TGTGCCAGCATGAGACTGGGGGACTCCTATGAACAGTAC. This translates into CASMRLGDSYEQY. The entire CDR3 sequence reads CASMRLGDSYEQYF.

Details on this clone: Gene names and germline refer to mouse. The CDR3 end falls 1 residue outside the read, so it is completed with the germline J gene. The gene calls are TRBV16 and TRBJ1-1; tentatively, D is TRBD1 (5 bases). The CDR3 loop spans 14 amino acids. V was trimmed by 2 bases and J by 4 bases, leaving 11 bases between them. Germline V gives CDR1 SGHSA, CDR2 FRNQAP. The CDR3 reads CASSLIGEGTEVFF. The sequenced CDR3 bases are TGTGCAAGCAGCTTAATAGGGGAGGGCACAGAAGTCTTC.

On this clone itself: Gene names are mouse gene names. The CDR3 loop reads CTCSGTGQNTLYF. The sequenced CDR3 bases are TGCACCTGCAGTGGGACTGGCCAAAACACCTTGTAC. The chain links TRBV1 to TRBJ2-4; 7 nucleotides agree with TRBD2. The CDR3 end lies 1 residue beyond the end of the read and is filled in from the germline J gene. Germline V CDR1 and CDR2: NSQYPW, LRSPGD (reference sequence). Trimming took 4 bases from V and 3 from J; bases not matched to a gene: 1. This CDR3 contains 13 residues.

A remark on this clone: Gene names and germline refer to mouse. The CDR3 goes on 1 residue after the read ends, and that part is filled in from the germline J gene. This chain links TRBV23 with TRBJ2-3; TRBD1, the table's D call, was not compared with the DNA. The V gene's germline CDR1 is KGHTA and CDR2 FQNQQP. The CDR3 totals 16 residues. Partial CDR3 DNA: TGCTCCAGCAGTCAATGGGTAGGGTCTAGTGCAGAAACGCTGTAT. This translates into CSSSQWVGSSAETLY. The whole CDR3 sequence reads CSSSQWVGSSAETLYF.